These T cell receptor beta chains were read from a single sample in a study of Ad26.COV2.S vaccination and SARS-CoV-2 variants. Libraries were prepared by immunoSEQ multiplex PCR; TCRdb keeps only in-frame clonotypes and omits some of them. The sample holds 300,000 to 350,000 clones, less than 90% seen once. The sequences come from peripheral blood, collected in a trial of Ad26.COV2.S vaccine versus placebo. These receptors came from a person between 18 and 59 years old who received the Ad26.COV2.S COVID-19 vaccine or a placebo. Each CDR3 is given with its conserved first and last residue. Fields, in order: J gene, V gene, CDR3 protein.

TRBJ2-7 | TRBV4-3 | CASSQEGTGGFHEQYF
TRBJ2-4 | TRBV5-6 | CASSFGAGEAKNIQYF
TRBJ2-5 | TRBV24-1 | CATSRTGGSLETQYF
TRBJ2-6 | TRBV7-8 | CASSTGTIGSGANVLTF
TRBJ2-3 | TRBV4-2 | CASSPRTVGDTQYF
TRBJ2-5 | TRBV11-2 | CASSLWTEDQETQYF
TRBJ1-1 | TRBV12-3/TRBV12-4 | CASSPRLNTEAFF
TRBJ1-3 | TRBV9 | CASSGPSASGNTIYF
TRBJ1-1 | TRBV15 | CATSSSGGYTEAFF
TRBJ1-2 | TRBV2 | CASIGTGVGYGYTF
TRBJ1-5 | TRBV18 | CASSLGTGDSNQPQHF
TRBJ2-7 | TRBV9 | CASSPGGRGSYEQYF
TRBJ1-1 | TRBV29-1 | CSVGPIWGGVKTEAFF
TRBJ1-2 | TRBV4-2 | CASSQDFQGHGYTF